Presented here are 32 T cell receptor beta chains from one specimen sequenced in a study of T cell clonotyping in hematopoietic cell transplantation. TCRdb's table, derived via immunoSEQ multiplex PCR, lists solely in-frame clones and lacks some. This table has 35,000 to 50,000 clones, 95% appearing once. The source material was peripheral blood mononuclear cells. The receptors were sampled from a man aged 30 to 39 in good health. Some clones in this sample may be carry-over from other donors' samples.

This chain links TRBV6-5 with TRBJ2-2; D gene ambiguous. The CDR3 totals 13 residues. Trimming took off 8 bases at V and 1 base at J, with 8 bases between the two ends. Germline V gene lookup returns CDR1 MNHEY and CDR2 SVGAGI. In DNA, the CDR3 is TGTGCCAGCCGGCCAGGGAACACCGGGGAGCTGTTTTTT. It specifies CASRPGNTGELFF.

The chain employs TRBV6-5 and TRBJ1-2, with unresolved D. Germline loops: CDR1 MNHEY, CDR2 SVGAGI. The CDR3 runs 15 residues. Trimming removed 0 bases from V and 8 bases from J, with 16 bases in between. The CDR3 here is CASSYSQIPSGGYTF. The CDR3, as DNA: TGTGCCAGCAGTTACTCACAGATCCCCAGCGGAGGCTACACCTTC.

The chain uses TRBV19 and TRBJ2-7; possibly TRBD2 for D (7 bases). CDR1 and CDR2 (germline): LNHDA, SQIVND (reference sequence). The CDR3 is 13 residues long. The V and J ends lost 6 bases and 6 bases respectively, with 15 bases between them. Here the CDR3 reads CASSLGGQVEQYF. The CDR3 coding sequence is TGTGCCAGTAGCCTCGGGGGGCAGGTCGAGCAGTACTTC.

This clone occurred once. This rearrangement joins TRBV6-5 to TRBJ2-3, with 9 bases that match TRBD2. Germline trimming cut 7 bases from V and 0 bases from J; bases unmatched to any gene: 5. Germline-derived CDR1 and CDR2 are MNHEY and SVGAGI. The CDR3 contains 15 residues. The CDR3 region has the DNA TGTGCCAGCAATAGCGGGGGCCCTAGCACAGATACGCAGTATTTT. Encoded protein: CASNSGGPSTDTQYF.

The V gene is TRBV4-2, the J gene TRBJ1-1; TRBD1 is a possible D gene (6 bases). Deletions cut 5 bases from V and 0 bases from J, with 10 bases between. CDR3 length: 14 residues. Looked up from germline, CDR1 is LGHNA and CDR2 is YNFKEQ. CDR3 sequence: CASSGGGLNTEAFF. The CDR3 DNA reads as TGTGCCAGCAGCGGGGGGGGGCTGAACACTGAAGCTTTCTTT.

V gene TRBV5-6 combines with J gene TRBJ1-5; D call uncertain. Germline V gene lookup returns CDR1 SGHDT and CDR2 YYEEEE. This CDR3 has 13 amino acids. V lost 3 bases, J lost 2 bases, and 6 bases lay in between. DNA for the CDR3: TGTGCCAGCAGCTCCGGCGGCAATCAGCCCCAGCATTTT. Encoded protein: CASSSGGNQPQHF. Using reference TRBV5-6 and TRBJ1-5 for the parts outside the CDR3, the full variable domain is DAGVTQSPTHLIKTRGQQVTLRCSPKSGHDTVSWYQQALGQGPQFIFQYYEEEERQRGNFPDRFSGHQFPNYSSELNVNALLLGDSALYLCASSSGGNQPQHFGDGTRLSIL.

DNA for the CDR3: TGTGCCAGTAGCAGGGACAGGGCGTATGGCTACACCTTC. Protein product: CASSRDRAYGYTF. The chain has TRBV19 and TRBJ1-2; TRBD1 matches at 9 bases. Germline values: CDR1 LNHDA, CDR2 SQIVND (reference sequence). The J segment lost 5 bases and the V segment lost 6 bases, leaving 4 bases of the junction unmatched. The CDR3 contains 13 residues.

This clone was observed a single time. The rearrangement links TRBV30 to TRBJ2-3, with 10 bases that match TRBD1. Germline V lookup: CDR1 GTSNPN, CDR2 SVGIG (reference sequence). The CDR3 covers 14 residues. DNA for the CDR3: TGTGCGTCGGGACAGGGGCTTCGCACAGATACGCAGTATTTT. Translating it yields CASGQGLRTDTQYF.

V is TRBV5-5 and J is TRBJ1-3; 7 positions match TRBD1. This CDR3 has 17 residues. The V gene's germline CDR1 is SGHKS and CDR2 YYEKEE (reference sequence). V shed 2 bases and J 0 bases; nucleotides not matched to a gene: 8. The CDR3, as DNA: TGTGCCAGCAGCTTACAGGGGCAAGGGCCCTCTGGAAACACCATATATTTT. It specifies CASSLQGQGPSGNTIYF.

V gene TRBV9 combines with J gene TRBJ1-1; D not resolved. With 0 bases removed from V and 10 bases from J, the gap between germline ends came to 16 bases. CDR1 and CDR2 (germline): SGDLS, YYNGEE. The CDR3 covers 14 residues. CDR3 residues: CASSVGGGEAGAFF. In nucleotides, the CDR3 is TGTGCCAGCAGCGTAGGGGGAGGCGAGGCAGGAGCTTTCTTT.

V is TRBV9 and J is TRBJ2-3; TRBD2 aligns across 8 bases. V lost 0 bases, J lost 0 bases, and 9 bases stayed unmatched. This CDR3 is 18 amino acids long. CDR1 is SGDLS and CDR2 is YYNGEE in the germline V gene. In nucleotides, the CDR3 is TGTGCCAGCAGCGTAGATTTCGCGGGGGGCCCGAGCACAGATACGCAGTATTTT. Translated: CASSVDFAGGPSTDTQYF.

The V and J genes are TRBV10-1 and TRBJ1-5; D is undetermined. Germline assignment: CDR1 WNHNN and CDR2 SYGVQD (reference sequence). There are 13 residues in the CDR3. Trimming took 3 bases from V and 5 from J, leaving 8 bases between them. The CDR3 DNA follows: TGCGCCAGCAGTGAAGGCACCTATCAGCCCCAGCATTTT. This translates into CASSEGTYQPQHF.

This chain connects TRBV5-1 to TRBJ2-7, with D maybe TRBD1 (5 bases). Trimming left V 0 bases short and J 0 bases short, with 10 bases between. The CDR3 is 15 amino acids. The germline gives CDR1 SGHRS, CDR2 YFSETQ. CDR3 sequence reads: CASSLAADSSYEQYF. CDR3 sequence (DNA): TGCGCCAGCAGCTTGGCCGCCGACAGCTCCTACGAGCAGTACTTC.

About this clone: The conserved phenylalanine or tryptophan normally closing the CDR3 is absent here, so this likely arose from a read error. The DNA is left out, because the CDR3 cannot be placed on it with certainty; the CDR3 is given as TCRdb lists it. V gene TRBV15 combines with J gene TRBJ2-6; the table's TRBD2 call for D was not verified on the DNA. Including both end residues, the CDR3 is 14 amino acids long. The V gene's germline CDR1 is LNHNV and CDR2 YYDKDF (reference sequence). The CDR3 reads CATSRDRLKKEGTR.

V is TRBV4-2 and J is TRBJ2-1; no firm D call. Germline V CDR1 and CDR2: LGHNA, YNFKEQ. The CDR3 spans 15 residues. V was clipped by 0 bases and J by 3 bases, with 9 bases between them. Written as DNA, the CDR3 is TGTGCCAGCAGCCAAGATAGACTGGGCTACAATGAGCAGTTCTTC. It translates to CASSQDRLGYNEQFF.

The V call is TRBV6-5, the J call TRBJ2-2; 8 bases line up with TRBD1. The germline V gene encodes CDR1 MNHEY and CDR2 SVGAGI. The trim removed 4 bases at V and 4 bases at J, leaving 2 bases unmatched. This CDR3 comprises 14 residues. Here the CDR3 reads CASSLQGGTGELFF. The CDR3 DNA follows: TGTGCCAGCAGTTTACAGGGGGGCACCGGGGAGCTGTTTTTT.

This clone came up once. The CDR3 reads CASVDPSGRFEQYF. The CDR3 bases are TGTGCCAGCGTAGATCCTAGCGGGAGATTCGAGCAGTACTTC. The rearrangement uses TRBV6-5 and TRBJ2-7, with 10 bases fitting TRBD2. V was clipped by 8 bases and J by 6 bases; unmatched bases: 10. The CDR3 totals 14 residues. Germline V gives CDR1 MNHEY, CDR2 SVGAGI.

This clone was counted a single time. The J gene is TRBJ2-7, the V gene TRBV4-3, with 13 bases matching TRBD2. Trimming removed 4 bases from V and 7 bases from J; junction bases left unmatched: 7. CDR3 length equals 15 residues. CDR1 and CDR2 from the germline V gene are LGHNA and YSLEER. DNA for the CDR3: TGCGCCAGCAGCCTAACTAGCGGGAGGGCTCGGGAGCAGTACTTC. Its translation is CASSLTSGRAREQYF.

The gene calls are TRBV5-4 and TRBJ2-7, with D unclear. Trimming shortened V by 0 bases and J by 1 base, and 5 bases separated the two germline ends. This CDR3 comprises 13 residues. Germline assignment: CDR1 SGHNT and CDR2 YYREEE (reference sequence). The CDR3 spells CASSLEDSYEQYF. The CDR3, as DNA: TGTGCCAGCAGCTTGGAGGATTCCTACGAGCAGTACTTC.

This CDR3 reads CASTPLTAGLTEAFF. The CDR3 DNA sequence: TGCGCCAGCACTCCCTTGACGGCAGGGCTGACTGAAGCTTTCTTT. V usage is TRBV5-1 and J usage is TRBJ1-1, with D perhaps matching TRBD1 (5 bases). This CDR3 has 15 residues. The V gene lost 6 bases and the J gene lost 5 bases, with 20 bases spanning the gap. From germline, CDR1 is SGHRS and CDR2 YFSETQ.

The chain has TRBV5-1 and TRBJ1-3, with a possible D match to TRBD1 (6 bases). Deletions cut 5 bases from V and 0 bases from J, with 12 bases between. Germline V lookup: CDR1 SGHRS, CDR2 YFSETQ. The CDR3 runs to 15 residues. The CDR3 bases are TGCGCCAGCAGTCCGGACAGTAGCTCTGGAAACACCATATATTTT. The encoded protein is CASSPDSSSGNTIYF.

This chain joins TRBV27 and TRBJ1-6; TRBD1 matches 9 bases. V dropped 8 bases and J dropped 6; count of bases not matched to a gene: 5. The CDR3 sequence is 14 residues long. Looked up from germline, CDR1 is MNHEY and CDR2 is SMNVEV (reference sequence). The CDR3 sequence is CASGPGQGNSPLHF. The CDR3 bases are TGTGCCAGCGGGCCGGGACAGGGTAATTCACCCCTCCACTTT.

This chain joins TRBV4-1 and TRBJ2-7; 7 nucleotides align to TRBD2. Per the germline V gene, CDR1 is MGHRA and CDR2 is YSYEKL. Trimming at V came to 2 bases and at J to 3 bases, leaving 10 bases not matched to a gene. The CDR3 sequence is 16 residues long. This CDR3 is CASSQSYGGFIYEQYF. CDR3 DNA: TGCGCCAGCAGCCAAAGCTACGGGGGGTTCATCTACGAGCAGTACTTC.

The chain has TRBV25-1 and TRBJ1-5; D is possibly TRBD1 (6 bases). Germline V gene data show CDR1 as MGHDK and CDR2 as SYGVNS. The CDR3 loop spans 15 amino acids. V was shortened by 1 base and J by 5 bases, with 12 bases between the two germline ends. The CDR3: CASSESGDTDQPQHF. For the CDR3, the DNA is TGTGCCAGCAGTGAATCGGGGGACACAGATCAGCCCCAGCATTTT.

The rearrangement uses TRBV29-1 and TRBJ2-5; TRBD1 agrees at 10 bases. In germline, CDR1 is SQVTM, CDR2 ANQGSEA. V shed 6 bases, J shed 5 bases, and the junction held 6 bases outside the gene matches. The CDR3 runs 13 residues. The CDR3 sequence is CSVKTGGGETQYF. The CDR3 DNA follows: TGCAGCGTCAAGACAGGGGGCGGGGAGACCCAGTACTTC.

J is TRBJ2-3 and V is TRBV9; TRBD2 matches at 7 bases. Trimming took 3 bases from V and 0 from J; bases not matched to a gene: 1. CDR1 is SGDLS, CDR2 YYNGEE, per germline. The CDR3 is 14 amino acids. For the CDR3, the DNA is TGTGCCAGCAGCGCCGGGGGGAGCACAGATACGCAGTATTTT. Protein product: CASSAGGSTDTQYF.

The chain employs TRBV19 and TRBJ1-3, with a possible D match to TRBD1 (6 bases). CDR3 length equals 16 residues. Germline CDR1 is LNHDA and CDR2 is SQIVND (reference sequence). Trimming took 5 bases from V and 2 from J, leaving 16 bases between them. CDR3 amino acids: CASSGPGGPTGNTIYF. CDR3 in DNA: TGTGCCAGTAGTGGGCCGGGGGGGCCAACTGGAAACACCATATATTTT.

Written as DNA, the CDR3 is TGTGCCAGCAGTTACGGGACCCCCAACACTGAAGCTTTCTTT. Amino acid sequence: CASSYGTPNTEAFF. The gene calls are TRBV6-5 and TRBJ1-1; perhaps TRBD1 as D (5 bases). This CDR3 is built from 14 residues. Looked up from germline, CDR1 is MNHEY and CDR2 is SVGAGI. With 2 bases removed from V and 2 bases from J, the gap between germline ends came to 9 bases.

The V and J genes are TRBV4-2 and TRBJ2-1; no clear D gene. CDR3 length: 15 amino acids. Trimming took 0 bases from V and 3 from J, leaving 9 bases between them. In germline, CDR1 is LGHNA, CDR2 YNFKEQ. The CDR3 loop reads CASSQEDESYNEQFF. CDR3 in DNA: TGTGCCAGCAGCCAAGAAGACGAGAGCTACAATGAGCAGTTCTTC.

The rearrangement joins TRBV11-3 to TRBJ2-5, with TRBD1 matching over 8 bases. Germline V gene sequence: CDR1 SGHNT, CDR2 YENEEA. The CDR3 runs 14 residues. With V trimmed by 5 bases and J by 5 bases, 7 bases remained unmatched. CDR3 in amino acids: CASSQTGVWETQYF. The DNA of the CDR3 is TGTGCCAGCAGCCAGACAGGGGTCTGGGAGACCCAGTACTTC.

This chain links TRBV7-2 with TRBJ2-7, with D perhaps matching TRBD1 or TRBD2 (5 bases each). The length of the CDR3 is 14 residues. Germline V gene lookup returns CDR1 SGHTA and CDR2 FQGNSA. Trimming stripped 3 bases from V and 2 bases from J, with 11 bases between. The CDR3 DNA reads TGTGCCAGCAGCTTCCGGGGACGGGCCTACGAGCAGTACTTC. The encoded protein is CASSFRGRAYEQYF.

The chain uses TRBV5-1 and TRBJ1-4; possibly TRBD1 for D (5 bases). This CDR3 is 16 amino acids long. Looked up from germline, CDR1 is SGHRS and CDR2 is YFSETQ. With 1 base removed from V and 5 bases from J, the gap between germline ends came to 15 bases. The CDR3 region is CASSLFFRDANEKLFF. Written as DNA, the CDR3 is TGCGCCAGCAGCTTGTTTTTTCGGGACGCCAATGAAAAACTGTTTTTT.